This entry is about one T cell receptor (beta chain). A clone one base away is much larger, so this may be a read error. The data originate from a study of human T cells and chemical hapten exposure. Overall study context: Epicutaneous patch tests delivered 0.01% DPC to the upper back, with evaluation at 6 days.

This CDR3 comprises 16 residues. Germline V gives CDR1 SGHVS, CDR2 FNYEAQ. Between the trimmed V and J ends, which lost 2 bases and 2 bases, there was a span of 16 bases. A single record per CDR3 protein comes from TCRdb applying MiXCR to the RACE reads. The sample has tens of thousands of distinct CDR3 sequences; approximately 10% are singletons. The sample's time point: patch test 3, about 24 weeks after DPC sensitization. Treatment: therapeutic diphenylcyclopropenone sensitization with weekly scalp DPC. Samples of blood were obtained prior to the application of each patch test. The source material was whole blood, sampled in connection with sensitization to the hapten diphenylcyclopropenone (DPC). J is TRBJ2-7 and V is TRBV7-6, with D possibly matching TRBD2 (5 bases). This clonotype originated in a woman aged 45-59 years with alopecia areata. Some clones in this sample may be carry-over from other donors' samples. The CDR3 reads CASSLTPRTDAYEQYF. The CDR3 DNA is TGTGCCAGCAGCTTAACTCCCCGGACTGACGCCTACGAGCAGTACTTC.